A selection of T cell receptor beta chains follows, all from one sample in a study of T cells in Graves' hyperthyroidism and ophthalmopathy. TCRdb fed the multiplex PCR reads into MiXCR, producing one record per CDR3 protein. The sample shows under 40,000 distinct CDR3 sequences, 49% of them seen only once. Input material: blood. These receptors were taken from a woman aged 45-59 years with Graves' hyperthyroidism that later progressed to Graves' ophthalmopathy. The CDR3 runs from the conserved cysteine through the conserved F or W. D genes are given only for firm matches. The size of a clone is reported for some rows only, either as once, few or many, or as a class for expanded clones.

cdr3_length j_call clone_size d_call v_call cdr3_nt cdr3_aa
14 TRBJ2-7 many . TRBV9 TGTGCCAGCAGCGCCCAAACAGGGCCCTACGAGCAGTACTTC CASSAQTGPYEQYF
15 TRBJ2-7 few . TRBV9 TGTGCCAGCAGAGAGGGAGGATTGAACACCGGGGAGCTGTACTTC CASREGGLNTGELYF
19 TRBJ2-1 many TRBD2 TRBV10-3 TGTGCCATCAGTGAAAGACTAGCGGGAGGATCTCACTCCTACAATGAGCAGTTCTTC CAISERLAGGSHSYNEQFF
14 TRBJ1-6 . . TRBV25-1 TGTGCCAGCAGTGAATATACTTCAGATTCACCCCTCCACTTT CASSEYTSDSPLHF
14 TRBJ2-3 . . TRBV29-1 TGCAGCCTGCGGGACTTCACTAGCACAGATACGCAGTATTTT CSLRDFTSTDTQYF
13 TRBJ2-7 . . TRBV7-8 TGTGCCAGCAGCTTAGGCACGGTTTCCGAGCAGTACTTC CASSLGTVSEQYF
10 TRBJ2-7 . . TRBV25-1 TGTGCCCACGAGGGCCACGAGCAGTACTTC CAHEGHEQYF
14 TRBJ1-5 . . TRBV19 TGTGCCAGTGGGATAGTCTTAGGGAATCAGCCCCAGCATTTT CASGIVLGNQPQHF
15 TRBJ1-1 many TRBD1 TRBV6-6 TGTGCCAGCAGCCGCATCCCGGGACAGGGACTGAAAGCTTTCTTT CASSRIPGQGLKAFF
14 TRBJ2-1 . TRBD2 TRBV11-3 TGTGCCAGCAGCCTCGGACTAGCTTCGAGTGAGCAGTTCTTC CASSLGLASSEQFF
15 TRBJ1-6 once TRBD1 TRBV9 TGTGCCAGCAGAGCCGGGACAGGGATTAATTCACCCCTCCACTTT CASRAGTGINSPLHF
15 TRBJ2-1 medium-sized TRBD1 TRBV20-1 TGCAGTGCTAGAGATCTGACAGGGCTGAGCAATGAGCAGTTCTTC CSARDLTGLSNEQFF
14 TRBJ1-2 . TRBD1 TRBV24-1 TGTGCCACCAGTGATTGCAGGGGGCCAAGGGGCTACACCTTC CATSDCRGPRGYTF
15 TRBJ2-5 many TRBD1 TRBV11-3 TGTGCCAGCAGTCCAGGACAGGGATGGCAAGAGACCCAGTACTTC CASSPGQGWQETQYF
15 TRBJ2-2 many TRBD2 TRBV9 TGTGCCAGCAGCTTTAGCGGGAGCGGAGCCGGGGAGCTGTTTTTT CASSFSGSGAGELFF
10 TRBJ2-7 . . TRBV7-9 TGTGCCAGCAGCCCGGACGAGCAGTACTTC CASSPDEQYF
13 TRBJ2-3 . . TRBV20-1 TGCAGTGCCGACAAGTCTGGAACAGATATGCAGTATTTT CSADKSGTDMQYF
13 TRBJ1-5 medium-sized . TRBV24-1 TGTGCCACCGGGGGAGGGAGCAATCAGCCCCAGCATTTT CATGGGSNQPQHF
14 TRBJ2-5 many . TRBV11-3 TGTGCCAGCAGCCGATTCGCGGGTCAAGAGACCCAGTACTTC CASSRFAGQETQYF
17 TRBJ2-6 many . TRBV5-1 TGCGCCAGCAGCTTACTTGGGGGGAGCTCTGGGGCCAACGTCCTGACTTTC CASSLLGGSSGANVLTF
12 TRBJ2-7 medium-sized . TRBV20-1 TGCAGTGCCCAGGGGAGGGTGGGGGAGCAGTACTTC CSAQGRVGEQYF
16 TRBJ2-1 few TRBD2 TRBV2 TGTGCCAGCAGTGGAGGCGGGGGGACCGCGAAGGATGAGCAGTTCTTC CASSGGGGTAKDEQFF
15 TRBJ1-2 medium-sized . TRBV7-6 TGTGCCAGCAGCTTAGAGGACGGTGGAAACTATGGCTACACCTTC CASSLEDGGNYGYTF
18 TRBJ2-1 . TRBD2 TRBV5-5 TGTGCCAGCAGCTTGGGAGGGTTTAGCGGGAGCAGGGTCAATGAGCAGTTCTTC CASSLGGFSGSRVNEQFF
14 TRBJ2-1 many . TRBV7-9 TGTGCCAGCAGCTTATCAGGGGTTAGCAATGAGCAGTTCTTC CASSLSGVSNEQFF
14 TRBJ1-1 . . TRBV7-2 TGTGCCAGCAGCCTTAACAGGCAGGACACTGAAGCTTTCTTT CASSLNRQDTEAFF
13 TRBJ2-5 . . TRBV24-1 TGTGCCACCAGTGATGGGGCGGGCGAGACCCAGTACTTC CATSDGAGETQYF
16 TRBJ2-7 many . TRBV4-1 TGCGCCAGCAGCTCAGTTTGGGGGGAGACGTCCTACGAGCAGTACTTC CASSSVWGETSYEQYF
16 TRBJ2-1 many TRBD2 TRBV11-2 TGTGCCAGCAGCTTAGCCATAGCGGGAGCCTACAATGAGCAGTTCTTC CASSLAIAGAYNEQFF
18 TRBJ2-7 . TRBD2 TRBV19 TGTGCCAGTAGTATAGACACCGGGACTAGCGGGGGGAGAGGCGAGCAGTACTTC CASSIDTGTSGGRGEQYF
14 TRBJ1-5 . . TRBV6-6 TGTGCCAGCGGGGGCGGGGGATGGAATCAGCCCCAGCATTTT CASGGGGWNQPQHF
12 TRBJ2-7 . TRBD2 TRBV20-1 TGCAGTGCTAGTAGCGGGAATTACGAGCAGTACTTC CSASSGNYEQYF
14 TRBJ2-7 many . TRBV6-2/TRBV6-3 TGTGCCAGCGCCCTACTTTTGGGGGCCTACGAGCAGTACTTC CASALLLGAYEQYF
11 TRBJ1-1 many . TRBV6-6 TGTGCCAGCAGTTACCAGGAAATAGCTTTCTTT CASSYQEIAFF
15 TRBJ2-7 . . TRBV20-1 TGCAGTGCACCGGACACCGGGAGCATCACCTACGAGCAGTACTTC CSAPDTGSITYEQYF
17 TRBJ2-3 . . TRBV24-1 TGTGCCACCAGTGATCAGACTAACGGATACTATACAGATACGCAATATTTT CATSDQTNGYYTDTQYF
12 TRBJ2-4 few . TRBV18 TGTGCCAGCTCACTCGGGGAAAACATTCAGTACTTC CASSLGENIQYF
15 TRBJ2-5 . . TRBV5-6 TGCGCCAGCAGCTTGGCGGCGGGCAGCATCGAGACCCGGTACTTC CASSLAAGSIETRYF
15 TRBJ1-1 . . TRBV5-1 TGCGCCAGCAGCTTCTTCACCGCGGGAAGCACTGAAGCTTTCTTT CASSFFTAGSTEAFF
16 TRBJ2-1 . . TRBV19 TGTGCCAGTACCCCCCGGGGGCGGGGAGGTTACAATGAGCAGTTCTTC CASTPRGRGGYNEQFF
13 TRBJ1-3 many . TRBV12-3/TRBV12-4 TGTGCCAGCAGTTTTAACGAGGGAAACACCATATATTTT CASSFNEGNTIYF
17 TRBJ2-2 . TRBD2 TRBV5-5 TGTGCCAGCTCAAGGCTAGCGGGAGGCCCTGACACCGGGGAGCTGTTTTTT CASSRLAGGPDTGELFF
16 TRBJ1-2 . . TRBV7-2 TGTGCCAGCTGCACTGACGGGGGCAAGCGTGTCTATGGCTACACCTTC CASCTDGGKRVYGYTF
15 TRBJ1-2 . TRBD1 TRBV11-2 TGTGCCAGCAGCTTAGGAACACCGAACAGGGGAAGCTACACCTTC CASSLGTPNRGSYTF
16 TRBJ1-2 . . TRBV7-2 TGTGCCAGCAGCTTAGCTAGTGTCGGGGTGGGCGATGGCTACACCTTC CASSLASVGVGDGYTF
14 TRBJ1-1 . . TRBV20-1 TGCAGTGCTAGCCTCAGCGGGCTCAGGGCTGAAGCTTTCTTT CSASLSGLRAEAFF
14 TRBJ1-4 . . TRBV29-1 TGCAGCGTTGTTAGAGGGTTTGATAATGAAAAACTGTTTTTT CSVVRGFDNEKLFF
18 TRBJ1-4 many TRBD1 TRBV7-2 TGTGCCAGCAGCTTAGTGGGGGTTGTCGGGACAGGGGATGAAAAACTGTTTTTT CASSLVGVVGTGDEKLFF
13 TRBJ1-1 many . TRBV12-3/TRBV12-4 TGTGCCAGCAGCCGTCTTGAGGGCACTGAAGCTTTCTTT CASSRLEGTEAFF
16 TRBJ2-1 many TRBD2 TRBV4-1 TGCGCCAGCAGCCAAAAAGCGGGAGGCCACTACAATGAGCAGTTCTTC CASSQKAGGHYNEQFF
13 TRBJ2-5 many . TRBV9 TGTGCCAGCAGCGTGGCGGTCCAAGAGACCCAGTACTTC CASSVAVQETQYF
14 TRBJ2-7 . . TRBV7-9 TGTGCCAGCAGCTTAGCGGGGGACCCCTACGAGCAGTACTTC CASSLAGDPYEQYF
12 TRBJ1-2 . . TRBV7-3 TGTGCCAGCAGCCGAAGGACGGACGGCTACACCTTC CASSRRTDGYTF
14 TRBJ2-4 many TRBD2 TRBV5-6 TGTGCCAGCAGCTTTACGGGAGGGTTAAACATTCAGTACTTC CASSFTGGLNIQYF
14 TRBJ1-4 many . TRBV20-1 TGCAGTGCTAGAGAGGGCGGGCAAAATGAAAAACTGTTTTTT CSAREGGQNEKLFF
11 TRBJ1-3 . . TRBV12-3/TRBV12-4 TGTGCCAGCAGTGGGACAACTCACAGATATTTT CASSGTTHRYF
14 TRBJ1-5 medium-sized . TRBV24-1 TGTGCCACCAGTCCCCCGAGCAGCAATCAGCCCCAGCATTTT CATSPPSSNQPQHF